Here is one TCR beta chain with its context. This specimen comes from a study of T cell changes during pregnancy in multiple sclerosis. The CDR3 extends over 18 amino acids. The ends were cut back, 3 bases at V and 2 bases at J, with 20 bases in the middle. Germline CDR1 and CDR2: MGHRA and YSYEKL. Libraries were prepared by immunoSEQ multiplex PCR; TCRdb keeps only in-frame clonotypes and omits some of them. The sample shows more than 10,000 clones, approximately 80% of them seen only once. The input for sequencing was CD8+ T cells from peripheral blood mononuclear cells, taken after pregnancy. The V gene is TRBV4-1, the J gene TRBJ1-5; the D gene is possibly TRBD1 (6 bases). The receptor was isolated from a female donor in good health, enrolled as a control in a pregnancy study. The DNA for the CDR3 is TGCGCCAGCAGCCACATCTGGACAGAGGTTATTGGCAATCAGCCCCAGCATTTT. Translating gives CASSHIWTEVIGNQPQHF.